This T cell receptor beta chain was documented in a study of shared clonotypes between healthy human individuals. Study-level background: Researchers drew samples from two women and a few men aged 18 to 49.

The CDR3 has 17 residues. Germline V gives CDR1 MNHEY, CDR2 SMNVEV (reference sequence). Trimming removed 4 bases from V and 1 base from J; junction bases left unmatched: 13. Overall study findings and caveats: Enrolling few donors narrowed the genetic and exposure-history diversity that was represented. Collection of samples was limited to blood; tissue repertoires likely differ.

Concerning this clone itself: Its antigen is undetermined.

The sorted-subset replicate PCRs were given 150 to 250 ng DNA, which is around 29,000 T cell genomes. Using immunoSEQ multiplex PCR, the repertoire was profiled, and TCRdb retains in-frame clones only, with some absent. In the table there are 2 million to 2.5 million clones, approximately 94% of which are singletons. Cells designated naive CD8 were CD45RO-negative and were positively selected for CCR7, with terminally differentiated effector memory CD45RA+ cells excluded. The chain has TRBV27 and TRBJ2-7; 7 nucleotides match TRBD2. This clonotype was obtained from a man younger than 35 in good health. Sequences were obtained from naive CD8+ T cells sorted from blood. DNA for the CDR3: TGTGCCAGCAGTTATTTGGGGCCCGGGGGGATATCCTACGAGCAGTACTTC. Translation: CASSYLGPGGISYEQYF.